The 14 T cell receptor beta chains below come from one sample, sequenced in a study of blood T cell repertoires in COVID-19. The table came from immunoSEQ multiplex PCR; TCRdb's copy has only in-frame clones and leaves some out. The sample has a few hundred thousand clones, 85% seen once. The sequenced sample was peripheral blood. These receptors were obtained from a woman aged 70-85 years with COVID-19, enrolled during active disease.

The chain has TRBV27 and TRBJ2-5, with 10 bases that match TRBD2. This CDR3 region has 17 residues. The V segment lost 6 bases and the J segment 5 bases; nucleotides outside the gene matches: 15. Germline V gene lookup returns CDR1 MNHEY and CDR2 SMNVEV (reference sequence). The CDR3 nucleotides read TGTGCCAGCAGCCCAGTCTCCCTAGCGGGAGTTCGGGAGACCCAGTACTTC. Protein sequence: CASSPVSLAGVRETQYF.

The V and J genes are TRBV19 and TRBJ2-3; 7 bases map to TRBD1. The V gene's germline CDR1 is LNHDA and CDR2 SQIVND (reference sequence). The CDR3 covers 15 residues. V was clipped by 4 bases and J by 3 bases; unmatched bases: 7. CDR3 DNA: TGTGCCAGTAGTAACCCGGACAGGCGTACAGATACGCAGTATTTT. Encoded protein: CASSNPDRRTDTQYF.

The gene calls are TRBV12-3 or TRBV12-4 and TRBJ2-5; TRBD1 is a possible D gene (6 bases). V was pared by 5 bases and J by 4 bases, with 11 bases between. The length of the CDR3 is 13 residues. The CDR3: CASSDRSVETQYF. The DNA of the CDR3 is TGTGCCAGCAGTGACAGGTCCGTAGAGACCCAGTACTTC.

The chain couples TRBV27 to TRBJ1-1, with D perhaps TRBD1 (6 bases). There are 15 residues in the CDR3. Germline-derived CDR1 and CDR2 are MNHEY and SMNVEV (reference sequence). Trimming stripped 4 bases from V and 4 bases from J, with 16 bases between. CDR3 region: CASSSFFGGATEAFF. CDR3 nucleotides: TGTGCCAGCAGTTCCTTCTTCGGGGGGGCCACTGAAGCTTTCTTT.

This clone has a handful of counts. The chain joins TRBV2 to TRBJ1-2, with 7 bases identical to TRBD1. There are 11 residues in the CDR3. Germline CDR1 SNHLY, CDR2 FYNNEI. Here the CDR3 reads CAGGGGYGYTF. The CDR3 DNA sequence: TGTGCAGGAGGGGGCGGCTATGGCTACACCTTC. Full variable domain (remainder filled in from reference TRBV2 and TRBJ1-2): EPEVTQTPSHQVTQMGQEVILRCVPISNHLYFYWYRQILGQKVEFLVSFYNNEISEKSEIFDDQFSVERPDGSNFTLKIRSTKLEDSAMYFCAGGGGYGYTFGSGTRLTVV.

The CDR3 bases are TGTGCCAGCAGCGAGGACAGGGCAAACACTGAAGCTTTCTTT. Amino acid sequence: CASSEDRANTEAFF. V gene TRBV5-6 combines with J gene TRBJ1-1, with 8 bases identical to TRBD1. This CDR3 has 14 amino acids. Unmatched junction bases numbered 4, after V lost 4 bases and J lost 2 bases. Germline V gene lookup returns CDR1 SGHDT and CDR2 YYEEEE.

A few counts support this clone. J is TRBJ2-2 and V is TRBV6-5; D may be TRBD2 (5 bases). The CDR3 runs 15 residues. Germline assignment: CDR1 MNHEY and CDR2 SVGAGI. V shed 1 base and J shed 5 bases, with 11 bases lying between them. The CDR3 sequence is CASSYLNGETGELFF. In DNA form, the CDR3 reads TGTGCCAGCAGTTACTTAAACGGGGAGACCGGGGAGCTGTTTTTT.

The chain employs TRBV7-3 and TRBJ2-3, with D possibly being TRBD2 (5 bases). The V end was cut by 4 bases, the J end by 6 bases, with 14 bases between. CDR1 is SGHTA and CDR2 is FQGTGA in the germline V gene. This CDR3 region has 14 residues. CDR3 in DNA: TGTGCCAGCAGCTATAGCGCCGGGGTGGATACGCAGTATTTT. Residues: CASSYSAGVDTQYF.

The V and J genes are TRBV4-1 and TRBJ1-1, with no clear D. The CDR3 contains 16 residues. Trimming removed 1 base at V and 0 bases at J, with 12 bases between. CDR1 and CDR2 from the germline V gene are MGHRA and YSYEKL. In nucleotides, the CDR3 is TGCGCCAGCAGCCAAGGCCTACAGTACCTGAACACTGAAGCTTTCTTT. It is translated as CASSQGLQYLNTEAFF.

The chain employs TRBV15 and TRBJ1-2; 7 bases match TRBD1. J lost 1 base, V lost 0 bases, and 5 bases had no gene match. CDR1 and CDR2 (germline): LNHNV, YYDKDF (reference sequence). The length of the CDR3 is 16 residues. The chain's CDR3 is CATSRDVGQINYGYTF. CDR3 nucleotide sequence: TGTGCCACCAGCAGAGATGTGGGACAGATTAACTATGGCTACACCTTC.

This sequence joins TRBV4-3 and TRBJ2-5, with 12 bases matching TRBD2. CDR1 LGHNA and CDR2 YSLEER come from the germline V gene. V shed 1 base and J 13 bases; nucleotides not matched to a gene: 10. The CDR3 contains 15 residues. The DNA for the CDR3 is TGCGCCAGCAGCCAAGTTTGGACTAGCGGGGAGCGGTGGTACTTC. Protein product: CASSQVWTSGERWYF.

The DNA for the CDR3 is TGCAGCGTTGAGTTGAGATCTGAAGCTTTCTTT. Translation gives CSVELRSEAFF. V and J are TRBV29-1 and TRBJ1-1; no clear D. The CDR3 has 11 amino acids. V was trimmed by 3 bases and J by 6 bases, leaving 8 bases between them. Germline-derived CDR1 and CDR2 are SQVTM and ANQGSEA.

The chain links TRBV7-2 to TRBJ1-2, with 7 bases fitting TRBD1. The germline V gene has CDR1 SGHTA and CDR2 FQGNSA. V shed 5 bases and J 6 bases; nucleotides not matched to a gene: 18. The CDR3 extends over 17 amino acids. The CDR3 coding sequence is TGTGCCAGCAGCCACGCGCCGCAGAACAGGGGTCGAGATGGCTACACCTTC. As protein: CASSHAPQNRGRDGYTF.

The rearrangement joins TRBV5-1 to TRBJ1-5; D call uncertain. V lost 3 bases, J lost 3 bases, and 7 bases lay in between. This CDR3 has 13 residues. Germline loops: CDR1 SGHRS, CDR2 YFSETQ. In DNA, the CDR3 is TGCGCCAGCAGCTCCGGGGTCAATCAGCCCCAGCATTTT. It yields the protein CASSSGVNQPQHF.